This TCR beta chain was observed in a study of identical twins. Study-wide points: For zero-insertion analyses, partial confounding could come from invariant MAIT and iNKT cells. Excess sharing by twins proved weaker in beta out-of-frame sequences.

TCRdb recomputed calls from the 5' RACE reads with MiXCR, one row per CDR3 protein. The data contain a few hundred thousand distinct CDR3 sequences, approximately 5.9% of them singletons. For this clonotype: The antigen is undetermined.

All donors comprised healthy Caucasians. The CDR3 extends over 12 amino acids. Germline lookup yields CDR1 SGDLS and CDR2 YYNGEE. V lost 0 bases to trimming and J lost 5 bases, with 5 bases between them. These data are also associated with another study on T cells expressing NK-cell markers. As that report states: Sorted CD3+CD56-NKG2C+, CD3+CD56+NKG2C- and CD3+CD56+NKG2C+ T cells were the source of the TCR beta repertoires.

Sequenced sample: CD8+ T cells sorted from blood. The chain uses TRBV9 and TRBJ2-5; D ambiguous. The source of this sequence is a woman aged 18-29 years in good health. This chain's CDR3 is CASSVVEETQYF. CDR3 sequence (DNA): TGTGCCAGCAGCGTAGTTGAGGAGACCCAGTACTTC.